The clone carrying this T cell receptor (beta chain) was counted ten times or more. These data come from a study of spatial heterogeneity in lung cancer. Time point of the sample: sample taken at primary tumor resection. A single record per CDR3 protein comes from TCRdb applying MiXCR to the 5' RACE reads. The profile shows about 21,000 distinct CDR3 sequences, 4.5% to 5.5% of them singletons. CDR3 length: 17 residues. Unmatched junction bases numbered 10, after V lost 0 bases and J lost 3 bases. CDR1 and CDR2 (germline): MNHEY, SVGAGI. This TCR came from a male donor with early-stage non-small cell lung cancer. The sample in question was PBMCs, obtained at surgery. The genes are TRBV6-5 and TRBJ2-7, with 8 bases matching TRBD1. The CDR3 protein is CASSYSLRQGALYEQYF. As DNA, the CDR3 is TGTGCCAGCAGTTACTCTCTCCGGCAGGGGGCCCTCTACGAGCAGTACTTC.